The clone carrying this T cell receptor (beta chain) turned up a few times. The PCR was carried out with 60 Vbeta primers and 13 Jbeta primers. The assay was immunoSEQ multiplex PCR, and TCRdb's table has in-frame clones only and misses some. The sample holds about 140,000 clones, more than 7.5% seen once. The sample originates from a study of cytomegalovirus exposure and HLA in healthy donors. The CDR3 sequence is 15 residues long. Looked up from germline, CDR1 is SNHLY and CDR2 is FYNNEI. The trim removed 7 bases at V and 4 bases at J, leaving 8 bases unmatched. V usage is TRBV2 and J usage is TRBJ2-1; 9 bases align to TRBD2. The sequence came from a man in his forties or fifties in good health and CMV-seronegative. Source material: PBMCs. CDR3 protein: CASTKGLALYNEQFF. The CDR3 region has the DNA TGTGCCAGCACCAAAGGACTAGCGCTTTACAATGAGCAGTTCTTC.